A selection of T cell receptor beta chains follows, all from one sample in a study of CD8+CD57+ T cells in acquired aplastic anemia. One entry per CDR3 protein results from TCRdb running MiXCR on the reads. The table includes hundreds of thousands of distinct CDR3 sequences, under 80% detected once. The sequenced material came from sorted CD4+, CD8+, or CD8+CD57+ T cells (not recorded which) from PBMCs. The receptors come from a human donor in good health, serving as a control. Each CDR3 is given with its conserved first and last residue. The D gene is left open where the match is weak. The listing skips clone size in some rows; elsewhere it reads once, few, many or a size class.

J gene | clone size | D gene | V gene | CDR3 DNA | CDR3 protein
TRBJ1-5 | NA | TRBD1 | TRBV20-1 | TGCAGTGCTAATGGTTGGGACAGGGAGTTAGGTCAGCCCCAGCATTTT | CSANGWDRELGQPQHF
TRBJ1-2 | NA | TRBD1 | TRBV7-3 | TGTGCCAGCAGCTTCACAGGGGGGGACTTGTATGGCTACACCTTC | CASSFTGGDLYGYTF
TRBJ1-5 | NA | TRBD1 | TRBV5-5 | TGTGCCAGCAGCTCTCGACAAGGGACAGCAAATCAGCCCCAGCATTTT | CASSSRQGTANQPQHF
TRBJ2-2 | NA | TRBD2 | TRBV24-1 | TGTGCCACCAGTGATTTGTGGACTAGCGGGAGAGGGGAGCTGTTTTTT | CATSDLWTSGRGELFF
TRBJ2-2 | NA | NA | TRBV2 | TGTGCCAGCAGTCGGGGCAGAAGCACCGGGGAGCTGTTTTTT | CASSRGRSTGELFF
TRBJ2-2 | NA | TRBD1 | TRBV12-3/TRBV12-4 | TGTGCCAGCAGTACCGCCTCGACAGGGACCGGGGAGCTGTTTTTT | CASSTASTGTGELFF
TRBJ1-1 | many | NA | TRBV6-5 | TGTGCCAGCAGTTTGGCCCCCATCCTCGACACTGAAGCTTTCTTT | CASSLAPILDTEAFF
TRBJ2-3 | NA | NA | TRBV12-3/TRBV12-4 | TGTGCCAGCAGCCCAGGGGCTAGCGGTCCCTACACAGATACGCAGTATTTT | CASSPGASGPYTDTQYF
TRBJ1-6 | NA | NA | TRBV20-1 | TGCAGTGTGGGCCCCAGGGAGGAAATCTCACCCCTCCACTTT | CSVGPREEISPLHF
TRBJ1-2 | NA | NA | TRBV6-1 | TGTGCCAGCAGTGACGGGGAGACTAACTATGGCTACACCTTC | CASSDGETNYGYTF
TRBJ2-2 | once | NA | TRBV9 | TGTGCCACCAGCGCAGGTCAGGGGGGATACAACAATGAGCTGTTTTTT | CATSAGQGGYNNELFF
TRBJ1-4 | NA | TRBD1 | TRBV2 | TGTGCCAGCAATGGGGACAGGGGAAATGAAAAACTGTTTTTT | CASNGDRGNEKLFF
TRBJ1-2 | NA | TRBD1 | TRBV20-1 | TGCAGTGCTTCTCAGGGGGAGATTAACTATGGCTACACCTTC | CSASQGEINYGYTF
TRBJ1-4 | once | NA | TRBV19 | TGTGCCAGTAGTATAGTCGGGACCAACGAAAAACTGTTTTTT | CASSIVGTNEKLFF
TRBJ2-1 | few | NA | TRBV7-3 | NA | CASSFPRGATPSVFF
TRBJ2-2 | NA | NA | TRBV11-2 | TGTGCCAGCAGCTTAAGGGCAGGGAAAACGCGGCTCCTGGTGCTGTTTTTT | CASSLRAGKTRLLVLFF
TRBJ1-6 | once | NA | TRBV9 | TGTGCCAGCAGGGACGAGACAACCATTTCTCCCCTCCACTTT | CASRDETTISPLHF
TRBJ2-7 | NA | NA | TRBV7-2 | TGTGCCAGCAGCCCCCATAACATCAAGACGTACTTC | CASSPHNIKTYF
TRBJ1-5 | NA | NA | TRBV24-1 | TGTGCCAGCAAACCGGGGAGGAACGGCAATGGGGCGCAGCATTTT | CASKPGRNGNGAQHF
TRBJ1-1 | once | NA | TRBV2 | TGTGCCAGCAGAGGGATGAACACTGAAGCTTTCTTT | CASRGMNTEAFF
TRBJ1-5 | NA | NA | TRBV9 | TGTGCCAGCAGCCATCGGGACGGGCCTAACTATGGCCATTTT | CASSHRDGPNYGHF
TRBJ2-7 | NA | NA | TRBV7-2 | TGTGCCAGCAGCTCGACTTTGTCGGGGGAGCAGTACTTC | CASSSTLSGEQYF
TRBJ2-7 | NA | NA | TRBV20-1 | TGCAGTGCTACCTCCCCTGGACCAGGTACCTACGAGCAGTACTTC | CSATSPGPGTYEQYF
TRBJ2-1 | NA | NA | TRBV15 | TGTGCCACCAGCAGAGATTGGGCAGCGACAAATGAGCAGTTCTTC | CATSRDWAATNEQFF
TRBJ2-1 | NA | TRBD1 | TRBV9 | TGTGCCAGCAGCGTAGGGCAGGGGGCGGCTGAGCAGTTCTTC | CASSVGQGAAEQFF
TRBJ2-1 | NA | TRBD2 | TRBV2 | TGTGCCAGCATCGAGGGACTAGCGAGCAATGAGCAGTTCTTC | CASIEGLASNEQFF
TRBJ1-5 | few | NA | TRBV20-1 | TGCAGTGCTTCAGACCCTAAAGGTGGGTCTCAGCATTTT | CSASDPKGGSQHF
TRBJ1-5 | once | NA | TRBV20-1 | TGCAGTGCTACCGTAGGCTCCAGCAATCAGCCCCAGCATTTT | CSATVGSSNQPQHF
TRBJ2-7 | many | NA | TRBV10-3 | TGTGCCATCAGTGAACTAAACAACGAGCAGTACTTC | CAISELNNEQYF
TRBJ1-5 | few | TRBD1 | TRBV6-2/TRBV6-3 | TGTGCCAGCAGGAGCAAAACAGGGGCCTCTCTTCAGCCCCAGCATTTT | CASRSKTGASLQPQHF
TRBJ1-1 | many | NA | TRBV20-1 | TGCAGTGCTAGACCGGGGATGAACACTGAAGCTTTCTTT | CSARPGMNTEAFF
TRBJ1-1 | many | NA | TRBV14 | TGTGCCAGCAGCCAAGATTCCGCTACCGCTTTCTTT | CASSQDSATAFF
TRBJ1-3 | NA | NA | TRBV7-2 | TGTGCCAGCAGCGTGACACAGATCTACGATAAGTTATACTTT | CASSVTQIYDKLYF
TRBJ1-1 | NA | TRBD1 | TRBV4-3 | TGCGCCAGCAGCCGATACGGCAGGGGCCAGGGGGGAGCTTTCTTT | CASSRYGRGQGGAFF
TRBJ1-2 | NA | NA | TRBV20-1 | TGCAGTGCTAGATCACCACTTAACACTGTCTATGGCTACACCTTC | CSARSPLNTVYGYTF
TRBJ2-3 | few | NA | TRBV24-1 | TGTGCCACCAGTGATTTTGGGACTCTTGACACAGATACGCAGTATTTT | CATSDFGTLDTDTQYF
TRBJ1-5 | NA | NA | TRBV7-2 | TGTGCCAGCAGCTTAGCGGTGGCCAGCTATAGCAATCAGCCCCAGCATTTT | CASSLAVASYSNQPQHF
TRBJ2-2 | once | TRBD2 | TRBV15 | TGCGCCACCAGCCGGGCTAGCGGGGTCGCTGGGCGCGGGGAGCTGTTTTTT | CATSRASGVAGRGELFF
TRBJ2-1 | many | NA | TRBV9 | TGTGCCAGCAGCGGTAGCGGCTGGGGAGACAATGAGCAGTTCTTC | CASSGSGWGDNEQFF
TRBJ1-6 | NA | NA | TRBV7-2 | TGTGCCAGCACCCGGTGGTACAACACAGATTCGCAGTATCACTTT | CASTRWYNTDSQYHF
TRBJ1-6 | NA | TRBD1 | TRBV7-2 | TGTGCCAGCAGCCTTAACGGGACAGGGCCAGGGGACTTT | CASSLNGTGPGDF
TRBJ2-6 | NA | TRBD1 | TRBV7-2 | TGTGCCAGCAGCTTGGCGCGGGACAGGACACACTCTAACGTCCTGACTTTC | CASSLARDRTHSNVLTF
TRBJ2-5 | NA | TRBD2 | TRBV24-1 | TGTGCCACCAGACTAGCGGGAGGGGAGACCCAGTACTTC | CATRLAGGETQYF
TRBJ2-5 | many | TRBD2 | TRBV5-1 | TGCGCCAGCAGCTTCGTAGCTAGCGGGGGTTTCGAGACCCAGTACTTC | CASSFVASGGFETQYF
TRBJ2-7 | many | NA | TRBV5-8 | TGTGCCAGCAGCTTCCCAGGGGACTACGAGCAGTACTTC | CASSFPGDYEQYF
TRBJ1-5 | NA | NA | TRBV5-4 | TGTGCCAGCAGCGGTAGCGGGGACAATCAGCCCCAGCATTTT | CASSGSGDNQPQHF
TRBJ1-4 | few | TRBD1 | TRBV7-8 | TGTGCCAGCAGTTCCGGGACAGCACTGTTTTTT | CASSSGTALFF
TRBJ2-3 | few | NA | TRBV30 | TGTGCCTGGAGCGCCCTATCTGGCCATACGCAGTATTTT | CAWSALSGHTQYF
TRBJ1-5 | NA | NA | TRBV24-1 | TGTGCCACCAGCTCCGGACGGAGCAATCAGCCCCAGCATTTT | CATSSGRSNQPQHF